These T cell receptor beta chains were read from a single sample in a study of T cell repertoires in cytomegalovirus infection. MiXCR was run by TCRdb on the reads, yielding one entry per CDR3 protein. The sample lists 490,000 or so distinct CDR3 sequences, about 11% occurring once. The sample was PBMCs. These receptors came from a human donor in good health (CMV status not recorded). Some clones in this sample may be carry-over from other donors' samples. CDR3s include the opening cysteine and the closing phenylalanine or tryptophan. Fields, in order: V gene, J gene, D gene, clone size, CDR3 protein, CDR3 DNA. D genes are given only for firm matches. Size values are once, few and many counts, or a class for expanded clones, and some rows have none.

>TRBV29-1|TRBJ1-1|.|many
CSVVRRQASTEAFF
TGCAGCGTTGTGAGGAGACAGGCAAGCACTGAAGCTTTCTTT
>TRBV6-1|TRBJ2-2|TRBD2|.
CASSLSTSGGTTGELFF
TGTGCCAGCAGCCTTTCGACTAGCGGGGGAACGACCGGGGAGCTGTTTTTT
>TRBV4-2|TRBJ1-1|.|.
CASSQDGGARRTEAFF
TGTGCCAGCAGCCAAGATGGGGGGGCGCGGAGGACTGAAGCTTTCTTT
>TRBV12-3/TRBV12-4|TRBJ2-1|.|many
CASSFGQGYNEQFF
TGTGCCAGCAGTTTTGGTCAGGGGTACAATGAGCAGTTCTTC
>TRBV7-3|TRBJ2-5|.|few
CASSNGPNQETQYF
TGTGCCAGCAGTAACGGCCCGAACCAAGAGACCCAGTACTTC
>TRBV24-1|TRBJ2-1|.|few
CATSEGSSVYNEQFF
TGTGCCACCAGTGAGGGGTCTAGCGTGTACAATGAGCAGTTCTTC
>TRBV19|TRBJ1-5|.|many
CASSPEMKVLGNQPQHF
TGTGCCAGTAGTCCCGAAATGAAAGTACTAGGCAATCAGCCCCAGCATTTT
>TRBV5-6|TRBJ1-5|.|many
CASSSSRGVDQPQHF
TGTGCCAGCAGCAGCTCCCGGGGGGTGGATCAGCCCCAGCATTTT
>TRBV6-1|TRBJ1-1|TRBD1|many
CASRRGTGLMNTEAFF
TGTGCCAGCAGGCGGGGGACAGGGCTTATGAACACTGAAGCTTTCTTT
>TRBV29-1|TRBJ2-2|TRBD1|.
CSVAELQGAFTGELFF
TGCAGCGTGGCTGAACTCCAGGGGGCTTTCACCGGGGAGCTGTTTTTT
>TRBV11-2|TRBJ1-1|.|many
CASSFWDKETNTEAFF
TGTGCCAGCAGCTTCTGGGACAAGGAAACGAACACTGAAGCTTTCTTT